Listed here are 19 T cell receptor beta chains from one sample, sequenced in a study of Ad26.COV2.S vaccination and SARS-CoV-2 variants. TCRdb's table, derived via immunoSEQ multiplex PCR, lists solely in-frame clones and lacks some. The repertoire has about 350,000 clones, about 92% of them found once; the top ten carry about 3.9%. The sequencing used peripheral blood, collected after recovery from COVID-19. The receptors shown here come from a human donor who had recovered from COVID-19.

CDR3 residues: CASSLGAGILYGYTF. In DNA, the CDR3 is TGTGCCAGCAGCTTAGGGGCAGGCATCCTCTATGGCTACACCTTC. The genes are TRBV7-9 and TRBJ1-2; D is uncertain. CDR3 length equals 15 residues. Trimming cost V 1 base and J 4 bases, with 13 bases left between them. Germline V lookup: CDR1 SEHNR, CDR2 FQNEAQ (reference sequence).

V gene TRBV4-1 combines with J gene TRBJ1-2, with no clear D. Per the germline V gene, CDR1 is MGHRA and CDR2 is YSYEKL. Trimming stripped 0 bases from V and 1 base from J, with 9 bases between. CDR3 length: 15 amino acids. The CDR3 region has the DNA TGCGCCAGCAGCCAAGATCCCCGGAGTAACTATGGCTACACCTTC. It encodes CASSQDPRSNYGYTF.

The V call is TRBV10-2, the J call TRBJ1-1, with a possible D match to TRBD1 (5 bases). CDR1 WSHSY and CDR2 SAAADI come from the germline V gene. This CDR3 has 13 residues. Trimming cost V 7 bases and J 2 bases, with 11 bases left between them. The CDR3: CASNRGDNTEAFF. The CDR3 coding sequence is TGCGCCAGCAATAGGGGCGATAACACTGAAGCTTTCTTT.

This clone has just one count. The chain links TRBV5-1 to TRBJ1-2, with a weak D call TRBD1 (6 bases). V was cut by 3 bases and J by 0 bases, with 9 bases left in between. Germline CDR1 SGHRS, CDR2 YFSETQ. The CDR3 is 14 amino acids. DNA of the CDR3: TGCGCCAGCAGCTCGGACAGCACTAACTATGGCTACACCTTC. Protein product: CASSSDSTNYGYTF.

The V and J genes are TRBV12-2 and TRBJ2-7; TRBD1, the table's D call, lacks a check against the DNA. TRBV12-2 is a pseudogene locus. The CDR3 covers 16 residues. CDR3 sequence: CASRLKEGVGRYEQYF. CDR3 in DNA: TGTGCAAGTCGCTTGAAAGAGGGGGTGGGCCGCTACGAGCAGTACTTC.

This clone appeared a few times. This chain links TRBV6-2 or TRBV6-3 with TRBJ1-1; 9 bases align to TRBD1. Germline CDR1 reads MNHEY; CDR2 reads SVGEGT. There are 17 residues in the CDR3. With V trimmed by 0 bases and J by 0 bases, 5 bases remained unmatched. CDR3 amino acids: CASSYSSGTGMNTEAFF. CDR3 DNA sequence: TGTGCCAGCAGTTACTCTTCCGGGACAGGGATGAACACTGAAGCTTTCTTT.

The DNA of the CDR3 is TGTGCCAGCAGCCAGGGGGGGGCAGGGCAAAATTCACCCCTCCACTTT. Amino acid sequence: CASSQGGAGQNSPLHF. The rearrangement links TRBV3-1 (or the pseudogene TRBV3-2) to TRBJ1-6; possible D gene TRBD1, 6 bases. In germline, CDR1 is LGHDT, CDR2 YNNKEL (reference sequence). V was shortened by 3 bases and J by 7 bases, with 16 bases between the two germline ends. The CDR3 extends over 16 amino acids.

V and J are TRBV27 and TRBJ1-1; TRBD1 matches 9 bases. The CDR3 has 15 residues. CDR1 is MNHEY, CDR2 SMNVEV, per germline (reference sequence). Trimming removed 4 bases from V and 6 bases from J; junction bases left unmatched: 9. DNA for the CDR3: TGTGCCAGCAGTTCGCACAGGGGGCGCCGGGCTGAAGCTTTCTTT. This encodes CASSSHRGRRAEAFF.

Comment on this clone: Distinct nucleotide sequences in the sample also encode this CDR3. This chain connects TRBV5-4 to TRBJ1-1; TRBD1 matches 9 bases. The trim removed 2 bases at V and 3 bases at J, leaving 2 bases unmatched. CDR3 length: 14 residues. The germline gives CDR1 SGHNT, CDR2 YYREEE (reference sequence). The chain's CDR3 is CASSLGQGYTEAFF. CDR3 DNA: TGTGCCAGCAGCTTAGGACAGGGGTACACTGAAGCTTTCTTT.

The rearrangement joins TRBV6-5 to TRBJ1-6; a possible D gene is TRBD1 (6 bases). Germline-derived CDR1 and CDR2 are MNHEY and SVGAGI. The CDR3 is 16 residues long. Between the trimmed V and J ends, which lost 6 bases and 8 bases, there was a span of 20 bases. CDR3 DNA: TGTGCCAGCAGGTACCTCCGGACAGAATTGGATTCACCCCTCCACTTT. It codes for CASRYLRTELDSPLHF.

As to this clone: Other nucleotide sequences in the sample specify the same CDR3. This chain connects TRBV12-3 or TRBV12-4 to TRBJ2-3; D call uncertain. V was trimmed by 1 base and J by 2 bases, leaving 4 bases between them. This CDR3 has 13 amino acids. CDR3: CASSLEFTDTQYF. DNA of the CDR3: TGTGCCAGCAGTTTAGAATTCACAGATACGCAGTATTTT.

This clone was seen just once. The rearrangement joins TRBV9 to TRBJ1-1; a possible D gene is TRBD1 (6 bases). The CDR3 has 16 residues. Germline CDR1 SGDLS, CDR2 YYNGEE. Trimming took 3 bases from V and 2 from J, leaving 17 bases between them. The CDR3 bases are TGTGCCAGCAGCGCGCCGGACAGCGGAGGCAACACTGAAGCTTTCTTT. Amino acid sequence: CASSAPDSGGNTEAFF.

This CDR3 is CASSGEQVGDEQYF. CDR3 DNA sequence: TGTGCCAGCAGTGGCGAACAGGTTGGAGACGAGCAGTACTTC. The rearrangement joins TRBV2 to TRBJ2-7, with D possibly being TRBD1 (5 bases). V lost 4 bases, J lost 5 bases, and 15 bases lay in between. The germline gives CDR1 SNHLY, CDR2 FYNNEI. The CDR3 spans 14 residues.

The chain uses TRBV29-1 and TRBJ1-2, with D perhaps matching TRBD1 (5 bases). Germline values: CDR1 SQVTM, CDR2 ANQGSEA. There are 13 residues in the CDR3. V gave up 3 bases and J gave up 7 bases, with 15 bases separating them. Written as DNA, the CDR3 is TGCAGCGTTGAGCCGGGGGACTTTTTTGGCTACACCTTC. Amino acids: CSVEPGDFFGYTF.

This chain connects TRBV6-5 to TRBJ1-1; D is uncertain. This CDR3 is 11 amino acids long. With 5 bases removed from V and 8 bases from J, the gap between germline ends came to 9 bases. Germline assignment: CDR1 MNHEY and CDR2 SVGAGI. The CDR3 DNA reads TGTGCCAGCAGTACCTCGGCAGAAGCTTTCTTT. Translated, it gives CASSTSAEAFF.

The chain links TRBV19 to TRBJ2-7, with TRBD1 identical over 8 bases. The germline V gene encodes CDR1 LNHDA and CDR2 SQIVND (reference sequence). The CDR3 runs 15 residues. The trim removed 1 base at V and 8 bases at J, leaving 10 bases unmatched. CDR3 sequence: CASSIGGTGPTQQYF. The CDR3 coding sequence is TGTGCCAGTAGTATAGGAGGGACAGGACCTACACAGCAGTACTTC. The full variable domain, in which reference TRBV19 and TRBJ2-7 provide the parts outside the CDR3, is DGGITQSPKYLFRKEGQNVTLSCEQNLNHDAMYWYRQDPGQGLRLIYYSQIVNDFQKGDIAEGYSVSREKKESFPLTVTSAQKNPTAFYLCASSIGGTGPTQQYFGPGTRLTVT.

CDR3 DNA sequence: TGTGCCAGCAGCCCGAGAGAGGAGACCCAGTACTTC. This translates into CASSPREETQYF. The gene calls are TRBV6-2 or TRBV6-3 and TRBJ2-5; D uncertain. The V gene's germline CDR1 is MNHEY and CDR2 SVGEGT. V shed 6 bases and J shed 5 bases, with 10 bases lying between them. The CDR3 sequence is 12 residues long.

CDR3 protein: CASSYWSSGTDTQYF. For the CDR3, the DNA is TGTGCCAGCAGTTACTGGTCTAGCGGGACAGATACGCAGTATTTT. The gene calls are TRBV6-6 and TRBJ2-3; 8 positions match TRBD2. There are 15 residues in the CDR3. Per the germline V gene, CDR1 is MNHNY and CDR2 is SVGAGI (reference sequence). The V segment lost 1 base and the J segment 3 bases; nucleotides outside the gene matches: 3.

V and J are TRBV9 and TRBJ1-5; no firm D call. Trimming shortened V by 3 bases and J by 5 bases, and 9 bases separated the two germline ends. Germline CDR1 SGDLS, CDR2 YYNGEE. CDR3 length: 13 residues. CDR3 DNA: TGTGCCAGCAGCGCGGGGTTGGATCAGCCCCAGCATTTT. This encodes CASSAGLDQPQHF.